Listed here are 3 T cell receptor beta chains from one sample, sequenced in a study of blood T cell repertoires in COVID-19. Only in-frame clones appear in the TCRdb table, and some are missing; sequencing was by immunoSEQ multiplex PCR. The repertoire consists of 470,000 or so clones, with 75% to 90% occurring once and the leading ten covering approximately 4.3%. The sequencing sample was made of peripheral blood. These receptors were obtained from a woman in her thirties with acute or convalescent COVID-19.

The chain couples TRBV15 to TRBJ1-1; TRBD1 matches at 7 bases. The CDR3 spans 15 residues. The V gene end was trimmed by 1 base and the J gene end by 3 bases; junction bases not matched to a gene: 5. The germline CDR1 and CDR2 sequences are LNHNV and YYDKDF (reference sequence). The CDR3 DNA reads as TGTGCCACCAGCAGAGGGACAGGATGGGACACTGAAGCTTTCTTT. Translation: CATSRGTGWDTEAFF.

V gene TRBV28 combines with J gene TRBJ2-5; 9 positions match TRBD1. This CDR3 is 14 amino acids long. Trimming at V came to 5 bases and at J to 7 bases, leaving 8 bases not matched to a gene. In germline, CDR1 is MDHEN, CDR2 SYDVKM. CDR3 in DNA: TGTGCCAGCAGTCTCCGGGACAGGGACGGGACCCAGTACTTC. Protein product: CASSLRDRDGTQYF.

This chain joins TRBV5-4 and TRBJ2-5, with D tentatively TRBD1 (5 bases). V lost 2 bases, J lost 5 bases, and 13 bases lay in between. Germline V gene data show CDR1 as SGHNT and CDR2 as YYREEE (reference sequence). The length of the CDR3 is 14 residues. The DNA of the CDR3 is TGTGCCAGCAGCTTCCCGGACACCCGGGAGACCCAGTACTTC. Protein product: CASSFPDTRETQYF.